This note documents a single T cell receptor beta chain sequence. The CDR3 contains 14 residues. Trimming removed 3 bases from V and 2 bases from J; junction bases left unmatched: 6. Germline V CDR1 and CDR2: GTSNPN, SVGIG (reference sequence). These data originate in a study of cytomegalovirus exposure and HLA in healthy donors. Sequencing was performed with immunoSEQ multiplex PCR; in TCRdb, only in-frame clones are kept and a portion is missing. In the table there are under 140,000 clones, around 87% of which are singletons. J is TRBJ2-7 and V is TRBV30; 8 bases map to TRBD2. The sequence was collected from a woman in her thirties in good health and CMV-seropositive. Sequencing was performed on PBMCs. CDR3 bases: TGTGCCTGGAGCGGGAGGGCACCCCCCTACGAGCAGTACTTC. This gives the protein CAWSGRAPPYEQYF.